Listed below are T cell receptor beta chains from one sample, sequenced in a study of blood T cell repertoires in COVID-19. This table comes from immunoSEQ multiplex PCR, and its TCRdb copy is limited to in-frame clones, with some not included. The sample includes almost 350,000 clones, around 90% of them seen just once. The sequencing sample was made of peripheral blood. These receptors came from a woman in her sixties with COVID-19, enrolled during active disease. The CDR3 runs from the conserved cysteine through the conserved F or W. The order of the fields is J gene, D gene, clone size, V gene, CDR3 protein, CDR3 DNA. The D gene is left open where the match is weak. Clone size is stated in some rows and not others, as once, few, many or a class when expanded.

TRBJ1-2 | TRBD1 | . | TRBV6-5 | CASKVGQGIFGYTF | TGTGCCAGCAAAGTAGGACAGGGAATCTTTGGCTACACCTTC
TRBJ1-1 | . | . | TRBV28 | CASSGQMNTEAFF | TGTGCCAGCAGTGGACAGATGAACACTGAAGCTTTCTTT
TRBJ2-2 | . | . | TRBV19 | CASSPRTDYTGELFF | TGTGCCAGTAGTCCAAGGACAGATTACACCGGGGAGCTGTTTTTT
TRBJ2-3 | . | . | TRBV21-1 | CASSKALECTDTQYF | TGTGCCAGCAGCAAAGCCCTAGAATGCACAGATACGCAGTATTTT
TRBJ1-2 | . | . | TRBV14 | CASSQDVDSNYGYTF | TGTGCCAGCAGCCAAGATGTGGACAGCAACTATGGCTACACCTTC
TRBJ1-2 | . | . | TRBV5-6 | CASTTYGGSYGYTF | TGTGCCAGCACCACCTACGGGGGATCCTATGGCTACACCTTC
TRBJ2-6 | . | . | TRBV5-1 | CASSLDTGANVLTF | TGCGCCAGCAGCTTGGATACTGGGGCCAACGTCCTGACTTTC
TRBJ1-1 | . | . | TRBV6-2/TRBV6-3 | CASSYSDGGTEAFF | TGTGCCAGCAGTTACTCGGACGGGGGTACTGAAGCTTTCTTT
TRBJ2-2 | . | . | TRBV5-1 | CASSLEGNANTGELFF | TGCGCCAGCAGCTTGGAGGGGAACGCGAACACCGGGGAGCTGTTTTTT
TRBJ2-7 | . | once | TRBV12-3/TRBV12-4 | CASTRDWGEEQYF | TGTGCCAGCACCCGGGACTGGGGTGAAGAGCAGTACTTC
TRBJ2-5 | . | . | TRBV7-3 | CASSLGLQETQYF | TGTGCCAGCAGCCTGGGACTCCAAGAGACCCAGTACTTC
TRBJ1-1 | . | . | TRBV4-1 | CASSQGGRMNTEAFF | TGCGCCAGCAGCCAAGGCGGCCGTATGAACACTGAAGCTTTCTTT
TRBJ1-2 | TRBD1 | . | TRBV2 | CASTPGQTNYGYTF | TGTGCCAGCACGCCGGGACAGACCAACTATGGCTACACCTTC
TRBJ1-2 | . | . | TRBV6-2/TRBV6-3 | CASTPGGQLNYGYTF | TGTGCCAGCACCCCAGGAGGGCAGCTTAACTATGGCTACACCTTC
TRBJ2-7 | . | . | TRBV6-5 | CASSYNSGGNEQYF | TGTGCCAGCAGTTATAATTCTGGGGGCAACGAGCAGTACTTC
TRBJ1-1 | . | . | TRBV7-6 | CASSLMAGLMNTEAFF | TGTGCCAGCAGCTTAATGGCAGGCCTTATGAACACTGAAGCTTTCTTT
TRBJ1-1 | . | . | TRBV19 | CASSSRGAITEAFF | TGTGCCAGTAGTTCCAGGGGTGCGATCACTGAAGCTTTCTTT
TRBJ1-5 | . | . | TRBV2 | CASSEGRDSNQPQHF | TGTGCCAGCAGTGAGGGCAGGGATAGCAATCAGCCCCAGCATTTT
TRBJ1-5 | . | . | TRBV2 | CASSRRLTENQPQHF | TGTGCCAGCAGTAGAAGATTGACAGAAAATCAGCCCCAGCATTTT
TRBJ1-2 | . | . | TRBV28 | CASSPPGDAGGYTF | TGTGCCAGCAGCCCCCCCGGGGATGCCGGTGGCTACACCTTC
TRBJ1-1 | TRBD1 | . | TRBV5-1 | CASRQGETMNTEAFF | TGCGCCAGCCGACAGGGTGAGACCATGAACACTGAAGCTTTCTTT
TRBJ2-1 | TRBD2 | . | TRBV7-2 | CASSSGLDYNEQFF | TGTGCCAGCAGCTCGGGACTAGATTACAATGAGCAGTTCTTC
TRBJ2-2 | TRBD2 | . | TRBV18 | CASSPPGLATGELFF | TGTGCCAGCTCACCACCGGGACTAGCGACCGGGGAGCTGTTTTTT
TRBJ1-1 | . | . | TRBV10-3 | CAISDLGQNTEAFF | TGTGCCATCAGTGACCTTGGCCAGAACACTGAAGCTTTCTTT
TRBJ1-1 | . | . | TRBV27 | CASSSGRMNTEAFF | TGTGCCAGCAGTTCGGGGAGAATGAACACTGAAGCTTTCTTT
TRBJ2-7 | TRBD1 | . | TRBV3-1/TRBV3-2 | CASSQPGTATYEQYF | TGTGCCAGCAGCCAACCCGGGACAGCTACCTACGAGCAGTACTTC
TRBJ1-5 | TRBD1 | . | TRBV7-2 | CASSFTGTGGNQPQHF | TGTGCCAGCAGCTTTACCGGGACAGGGGGCAATCAGCCCCAGCATTTT
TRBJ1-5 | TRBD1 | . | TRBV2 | CASWGQGHQPQHF | TGTGCCAGCTGGGGACAGGGGCATCAGCCCCAGCATTTT
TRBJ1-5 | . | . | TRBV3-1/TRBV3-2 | CASSLRLSNQPQHF | TGTGCCAGCAGCCTCAGATTGAGCAATCAGCCCCAGCATTTT
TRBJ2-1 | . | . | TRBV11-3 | CASSLGLEWGGHYEQFF | TGTGCCAGCAGCTTAGGACTCGAGTGGGGGGGCCACTATGAGCAGTTCTTC
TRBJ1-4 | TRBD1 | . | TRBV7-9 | CASSSPRGQAEKLFF | TGTGCCAGCAGCTCGCCGAGGGGGCAGGCGGAAAAACTGTTTTTT